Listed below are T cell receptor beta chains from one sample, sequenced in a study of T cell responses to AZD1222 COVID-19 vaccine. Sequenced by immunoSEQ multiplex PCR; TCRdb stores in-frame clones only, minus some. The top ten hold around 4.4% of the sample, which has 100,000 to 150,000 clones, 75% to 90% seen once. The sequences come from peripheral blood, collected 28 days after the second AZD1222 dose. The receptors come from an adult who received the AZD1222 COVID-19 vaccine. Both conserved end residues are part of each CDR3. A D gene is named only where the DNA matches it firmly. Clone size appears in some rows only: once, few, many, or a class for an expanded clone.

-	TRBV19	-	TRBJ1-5	TGTGCCAGCCGTCGGGGGGGACGCAATCAGCCCCAGCATTTT	CASRRGGRNQPQHF
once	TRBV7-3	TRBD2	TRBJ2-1	TGTGCCAGCAGCAGGACTAGCAGAGGGTCTGGGGAGGCTAACGTTGAGCAGTTCTTC	CASSRTSRGSGEANVEQFF
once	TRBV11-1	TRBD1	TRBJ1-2	TGTGCCAGCAGCGACAACAGGGGGCCCTATGGCTACACCTTC	CASSDNRGPYGYTF
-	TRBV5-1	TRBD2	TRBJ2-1	TGCGCCAGCAGCTTGGGGGAGGGAGCATCCAATGAGCAGTTCTTC	CASSLGEGASNEQFF
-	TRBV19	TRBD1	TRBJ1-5	TGTGCCAGTAGTGTGACAGGGGGCTTCAATCAGCCCCAGCATTTT	CASSVTGGFNQPQHF
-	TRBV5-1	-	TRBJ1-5	TGCGCCAGCAGCTTGGCAGTCGGCAATCAGCCCCAGCATTTT	CASSLAVGNQPQHF
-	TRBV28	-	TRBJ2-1	TGTGCCAGCAGTTTGAGTCTTACCTTCTTCAATGAGCAGTTCTTC	CASSLSLTFFNEQFF
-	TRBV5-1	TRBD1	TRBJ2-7	TGCGCCAGCAGCTCCTTAACAGGGGCCCAGGGGTACGAGCAGTACTTC	CASSSLTGAQGYEQYF
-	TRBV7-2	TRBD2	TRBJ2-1	TGTGCCAGCAGCCAACTAGCGGGGGATAATTATGAGCAGTTCTTC	CASSQLAGDNYEQFF
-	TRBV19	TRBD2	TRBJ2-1	TGTGCCAGTAGTTATACCGGGACTAGCGGGGGCCTGAGGGAAAATGAGCAGTTCTTC	CASSYTGTSGGLRENEQFF
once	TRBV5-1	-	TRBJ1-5	TGCGCCAGCAGCCCCTTTGTCGGGGGGAACAATCAGCCCCAGCATTTT	CASSPFVGGNNQPQHF
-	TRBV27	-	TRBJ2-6	TGTGCCAGCAGTTTTGCAGGGGCTGGGGCCAACGTCCTGACTTTC	CASSFAGAGANVLTF
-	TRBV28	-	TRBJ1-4	TGTGCCAGCAGGGGGGAGAGCGAAAAACTGTTTTTT	CASRGESEKLFF
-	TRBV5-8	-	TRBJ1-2	TGTGCCAGCAGCCCAGGGGCAGGGTATGGCTACACCTTC	CASSPGAGYGYTF
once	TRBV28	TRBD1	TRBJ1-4	TGTGCCAGCAGACCTACAGGGGGCGGTGGAGAAAAACTGTTTTTT	CASRPTGGGGEKLFF
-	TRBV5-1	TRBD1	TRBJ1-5	TGCGCCAGCAGCTTGGGGTTTGGGGGACAGGATCAGCCCCAGCATTTT	CASSLGFGGQDQPQHF
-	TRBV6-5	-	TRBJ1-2	TGTGCCAGCAGTTACGTCATGGGTGGCTACACCTTC	CASSYVMGGYTF
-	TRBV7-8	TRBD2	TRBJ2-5	TGTGCCAGCAGCAATAGCGGGGTTGGAGAGACCCAGTACTTC	CASSNSGVGETQYF
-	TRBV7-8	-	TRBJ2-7	TGTGCCAGCAGCTTAGGGGGGGAAGACGAGCAGTACTTC	CASSLGGEDEQYF
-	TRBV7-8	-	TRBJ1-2	TGTGCCAGCAGCCCTCTGGACGGAAACTATGGCTACACCTTC	CASSPLDGNYGYTF
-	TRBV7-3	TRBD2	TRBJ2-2	TGTGCCAGCAGCTTAGCGCTAGCGGGGGGCACCGGGGAGCTGTTTTTT	CASSLALAGGTGELFF
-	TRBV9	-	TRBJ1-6	TGTGCCAGCAGCGTAGCTACGAGGGCCTCCTATAATTCACCCCTCCACTTT	CASSVATRASYNSPLHF
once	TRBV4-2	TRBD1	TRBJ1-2	TGTGCCAGCAGCCGCGACAGGGGAAACTATGGCTACACCTTC	CASSRDRGNYGYTF